One sample yielded the 8 T cell receptor beta chains listed below, sequenced in a study of T cells in Graves' hyperthyroidism and ophthalmopathy. Amplified regions were TCR beta CDR3 sequences from RNA transcripts. The TCR CDR3 first-round RT-PCR relied on the HTBI primer set. Each CDR3 protein gets one entry after TCRdb re-called the multiplex PCR reads with MiXCR. The table has about 35,000 distinct CDR3 sequences, about 50% seen once. Sequences were obtained from blood. Every receptor here comes from a woman aged 50 to 65 with Graves' hyperthyroidism that later progressed to Graves' ophthalmopathy.

As concerns this clonotype: The junction shows a germline mismatch at one end, possibly a read error. The rearrangement joins TRBV20-1 to TRBJ2-3, with D possibly TRBD2 on 6 matching bases. CDR1 DFQATT and CDR2 SNEGSKA come from the germline V gene (reference sequence). The CDR3 has 16 residues. The CDR3 DNA sequence: TGCGGTGCCGGGGGTGCCGTAGCGGCCCACACAGATACGCAGTATTTT. Protein: CGAGGAVAAHTDTQYF.

At least ten counts were recorded for this clonotype. V usage is TRBV20-1 and J usage is TRBJ1-6, with D possibly being TRBD1 (6 bases). V lost 3 bases and J 3 bases, leaving 9 bases between the germline ends. From germline, CDR1 is DFQATT and CDR2 SNEGSKA (reference sequence). This CDR3 has 14 amino acids. This CDR3 reads CSASRDNYNSPLHF. CDR3 nucleotide sequence: TGCAGTGCTAGCCGGGACAACTATAATTCACCCCTCCACTTT.

In this sample, this clonotype turned up many times. This chain uses TRBV11-1 with TRBJ1-1, with a possible D match to TRBD1 (5 bases). Trimming removed 5 bases at V and 4 bases at J, with 11 bases between. The CDR3 contains 13 residues. Germline loops: CDR1 SGHAT, CDR2 FQDESV (reference sequence). The CDR3 loop is CASSVGRATEAFF. Written as DNA, the CDR3 is TGTGCCAGCAGCGTGGGACGGGCCACTGAAGCTTTCTTT.

This chain connects TRBV30 to TRBJ1-1; perhaps TRBD1 as D (5 bases). CDR1 is GTSNPN and CDR2 is SVGIG in the germline V gene (reference sequence). V dropped 4 bases and J dropped 11 bases, with 14 bases sitting between them. This CDR3 is 11 amino acids long. This CDR3 reads CAWTRGRMAFF. CDR3 DNA: TGTGCCTGGACCCGGGGGAGGATGGCTTTCTTT.

This rearrangement joins TRBV2 to TRBJ1-1, with TRBD1 as a possible D gene (5 bases). CDR3 size: 14 residues. The germline CDR1 and CDR2 sequences are SNHLY and FYNNEI. The V end lost 2 bases, the J end lost 5 bases, and 12 bases lay between the germline ends. CDR3: CASSEYKGRTEAFF. CDR3 DNA sequence: TGTGCCAGCAGTGAATATAAGGGGAGGACTGAAGCTTTCTTT.

This clonotype was recorded a few times. The V and J genes are TRBV29-1 and TRBJ2-7, with D tentatively TRBD2 (5 bases). The V and J ends lost 4 bases and 3 bases respectively, with 13 bases between them. CDR1 and CDR2 from the germline V gene are SQVTM and ANQGSEA. The CDR3 is 13 residues long. CDR3 amino acids: CSVVGSADYEQYF. CDR3 sequence (DNA): TGCAGCGTTGTGGGTAGCGCCGACTACGAGCAGTACTTC.

Ten or more counts support this clonotype. The chain uses TRBV19 and TRBJ2-2, with TRBD2 matching 11 bases. There are 14 residues in the CDR3. Germline V gene sequence: CDR1 LNHDA, CDR2 SQIVND (reference sequence). V was clipped by 6 bases and J by 4 bases; unmatched bases: 1. The CDR3 coding sequence is TGTGCCAGTAGGGGGACTAGCGGCACCGGGGAGCTGTTTTTT. It encodes CASRGTSGTGELFF.

This clonotype was counted ten times or more. The rearrangement uses TRBV7-6 and TRBJ2-5; D gene uncertain. The germline V gene has CDR1 SGHVS and CDR2 FNYEAQ. The CDR3 runs 13 residues. The ends were cut back, 5 bases at V and 0 bases at J, with 7 bases in the middle. CDR3 region: CASSPGYQETQYF. The CDR3 DNA reads as TGTGCCAGCAGCCCAGGATACCAAGAGACCCAGTACTTC. Variable domain in full (rest from reference TRBV7-6 and TRBJ2-5): GAGVSQSPRYKVTKRGQDVALRCDPISGHVSLYWYRQALGQGPEFLTYFNYEAQQDKSGLPNDRFSAERPEGSISTLTIQRTEQRDSAMYRCASSPGYQETQYFGPGTRLLVL.